This T cell receptor beta chain comes out of a study of molecular identifiers for immune sequencing clone quantification. TCRdb fed the PCR reads into MiXCR, producing one record per CDR3 protein. The sample includes around 470,000 distinct CDR3 sequences, roughly 26% of them seen just once. Trimming stripped 3 bases from V and 0 bases from J, with 10 bases between. From germline, CDR1 is LNHDA and CDR2 SQIVND (reference sequence). The length of the CDR3 is 15 residues. The TCR was taken from a human donor in good health. Some libraries in this study had Jurkat cell RNA spiked in. The sequenced material came from naive CD8+ T cells from blood, with Jurkat cell RNA spiked in. Stated subset: FACS-sorted CD8+CD4-CCR7+CD45RA+ naive T cells. V usage is TRBV19 and J usage is TRBJ2-3, with a tentative D call TRBD2 (6 bases). Here the CDR3 reads CASSIWGTSTDTQYF. The CDR3 region has the DNA TGTGCCAGTAGTATTTGGGGGACTAGCACAGATACGCAGTATTTT.